The T cell receptor beta chain described here comes from a study of blood T cell repertoires in COVID-19. Across the whole study: Donors in the United States, Italy and Spain gave samples during acute or convalescent COVID-19. PBMCs, B-cell-depleted T cells, or T cells provided the cDNA or gDNA that made up the material.

Assay used: immunoSEQ multiplex PCR; TCRdb lists only in-frame clones, some missing. Of under 350,000 clones listed, about nine tenths are singletons. J gave up 7 bases and V 3 bases, and 2 bases lay outside the gene matches. This CDR3 is 13 amino acids long. CDR1 and CDR2 (germline): SGHNT, YYREEE (reference sequence). The chain recombines TRBV5-4 with TRBJ1-4; 8 bases align to TRBD1. The clonotype originates from a man aged 50-60 years with acute or convalescent COVID-19. The sequenced sample was peripheral blood. The CDR3 DNA reads as TGTGCCAGCAGCTCTGACAGGGGTGAAAAACTGTTTTTT. Translating gives CASSSDRGEKLFF.